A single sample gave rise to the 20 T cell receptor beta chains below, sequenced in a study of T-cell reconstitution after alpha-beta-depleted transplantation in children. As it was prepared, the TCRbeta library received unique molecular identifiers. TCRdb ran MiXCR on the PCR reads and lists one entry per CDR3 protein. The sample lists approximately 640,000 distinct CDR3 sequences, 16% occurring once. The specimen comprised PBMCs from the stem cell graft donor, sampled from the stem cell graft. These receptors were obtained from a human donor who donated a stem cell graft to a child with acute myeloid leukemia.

CDR3: CSASWDYSYNEQFF. CDR3 DNA sequence: TGCAGTGCTAGCTGGGACTACTCCTACAATGAGCAGTTCTTC. The rearrangement uses TRBV20-1 and TRBJ2-1; 7 nucleotides agree with TRBD2. J was trimmed by 0 bases and V by 3 bases; bases with no gene match: 2. This CDR3 spans 14 amino acids. Germline V lookup: CDR1 DFQATT, CDR2 SNEGSKA (reference sequence).

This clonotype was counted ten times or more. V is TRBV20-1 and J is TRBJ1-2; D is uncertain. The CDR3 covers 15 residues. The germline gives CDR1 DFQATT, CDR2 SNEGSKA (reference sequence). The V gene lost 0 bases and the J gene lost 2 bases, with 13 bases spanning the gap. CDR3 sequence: CSARDSGALNYGYTF. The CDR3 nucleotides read TGCAGTGCTAGAGATTCGGGCGCCCTAAACTATGGCTACACCTTC.

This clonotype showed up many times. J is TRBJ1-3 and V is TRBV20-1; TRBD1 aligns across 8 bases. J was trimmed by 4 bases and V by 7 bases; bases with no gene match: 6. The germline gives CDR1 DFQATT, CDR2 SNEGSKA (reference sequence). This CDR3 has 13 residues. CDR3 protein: CSVSGQGGNTIYF. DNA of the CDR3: TGCAGTGTTTCAGGACAGGGAGGAAACACCATATATTTT.

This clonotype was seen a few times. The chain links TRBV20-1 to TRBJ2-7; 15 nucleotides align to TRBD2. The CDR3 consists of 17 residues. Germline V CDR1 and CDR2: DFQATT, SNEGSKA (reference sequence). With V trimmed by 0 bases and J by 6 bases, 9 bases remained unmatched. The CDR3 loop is CSARDWGLAGGLGEQYF. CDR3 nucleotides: TGCAGTGCTAGAGACTGGGGACTAGCGGGGGGCCTGGGCGAGCAGTACTTC.

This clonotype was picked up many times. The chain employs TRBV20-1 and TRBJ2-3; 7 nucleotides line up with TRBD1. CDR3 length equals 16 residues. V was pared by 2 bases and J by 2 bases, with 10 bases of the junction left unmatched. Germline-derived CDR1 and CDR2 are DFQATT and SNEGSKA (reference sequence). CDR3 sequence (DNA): TGCAGTGCTAGAACACCCGGGACAGACCCCACAGATACGCAGTATTTT. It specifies CSARTPGTDPTDTQYF.

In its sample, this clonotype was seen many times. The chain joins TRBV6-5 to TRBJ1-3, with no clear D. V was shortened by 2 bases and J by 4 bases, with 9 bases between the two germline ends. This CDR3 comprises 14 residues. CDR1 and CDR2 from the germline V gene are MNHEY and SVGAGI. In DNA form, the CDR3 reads TGTGCCAGCAGTTACCGGCTAGACGGAAACACCATATATTTT. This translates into CASSYRLDGNTIYF.

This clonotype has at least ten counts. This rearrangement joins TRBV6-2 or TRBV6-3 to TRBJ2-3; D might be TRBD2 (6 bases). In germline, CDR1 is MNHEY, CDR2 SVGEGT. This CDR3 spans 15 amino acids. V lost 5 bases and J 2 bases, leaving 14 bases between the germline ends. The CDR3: CASSPSGEPTDTQYF. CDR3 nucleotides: TGTGCCAGCAGTCCCTCGGGGGAGCCCACAGATACGCAGTATTTT.

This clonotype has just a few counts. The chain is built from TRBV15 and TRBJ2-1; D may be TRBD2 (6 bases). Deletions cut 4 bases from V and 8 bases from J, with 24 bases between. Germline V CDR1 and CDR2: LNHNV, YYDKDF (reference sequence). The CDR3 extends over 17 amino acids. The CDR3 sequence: CATSTEWASGLRDEQFF. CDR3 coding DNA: TGTGCCACCAGCACGGAGTGGGCCTCGGGACTCCGCGATGAGCAGTTCTTC.

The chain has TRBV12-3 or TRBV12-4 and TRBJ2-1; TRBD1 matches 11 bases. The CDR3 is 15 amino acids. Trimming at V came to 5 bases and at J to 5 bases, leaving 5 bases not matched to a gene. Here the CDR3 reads CASSHRDRGDNEQFF. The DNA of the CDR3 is TGTGCCAGCAGTCACCGGGACAGGGGGGACAATGAGCAGTTCTTC.

In nucleotides, the CDR3 is TGTGCCAGCAGCTTAGGCCTAGGGGGACTAGACTACGAGCAGTACTTC. Its protein product is CASSLGLGGLDYEQYF. This chain links TRBV7-9 with TRBJ2-7; TRBD2 agrees at 8 bases. Germline-derived CDR1 and CDR2 are SEHNR and FQNEAQ (reference sequence). The junction had 8 bases not matched to a gene; V was cut back by 1 base and J by 3 bases. The CDR3 loop spans 16 amino acids.

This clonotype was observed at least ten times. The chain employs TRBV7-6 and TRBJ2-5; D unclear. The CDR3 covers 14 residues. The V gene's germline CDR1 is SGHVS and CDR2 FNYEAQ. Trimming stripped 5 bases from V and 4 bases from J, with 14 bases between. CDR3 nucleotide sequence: TGTGCCAGCAGCCGTCGGACGCCAGTAGAGACCCAGTACTTC. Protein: CASSRRTPVETQYF. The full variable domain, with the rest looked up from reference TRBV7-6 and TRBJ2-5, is GAGVSQSPRYKVTKRGQDVALRCDPISGHVSLYWYRQALGQGPEFLTYFNYEAQQDKSGLPNDRFSAERPEGSISTLTIQRTEQRDSAMYRCASSRRTPVETQYFGPGTRLLVL.

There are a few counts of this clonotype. In nucleotides, the CDR3 is TGTGCCAGCAGTACTCCGAGGACAGCCTTCTCTGGAAACACCATATATTTT. This sequence encodes CASSTPRTAFSGNTIYF. The chain employs TRBV12-3 or TRBV12-4 and TRBJ1-3, with D perhaps TRBD1 (6 bases). The V and J ends lost 5 bases and 0 bases respectively, with 17 bases between them. CDR3 length equals 17 residues.

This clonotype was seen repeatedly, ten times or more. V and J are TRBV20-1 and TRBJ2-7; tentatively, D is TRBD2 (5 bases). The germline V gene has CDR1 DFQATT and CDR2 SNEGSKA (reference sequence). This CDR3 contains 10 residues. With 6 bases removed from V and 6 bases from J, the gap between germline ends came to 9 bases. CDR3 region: CSAPGGEQYF. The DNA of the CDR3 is TGCAGTGCCCCCGGAGGCGAGCAGTACTTC.

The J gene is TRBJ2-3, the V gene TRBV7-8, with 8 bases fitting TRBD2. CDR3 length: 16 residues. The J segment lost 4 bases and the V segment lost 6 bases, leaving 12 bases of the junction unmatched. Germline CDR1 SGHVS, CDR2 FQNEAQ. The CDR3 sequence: CASSFSIRGGPDTQYF. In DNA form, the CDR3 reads TGTGCCAGCAGTTTTTCCATTCGGGGGGGCCCAGATACGCAGTATTTT.

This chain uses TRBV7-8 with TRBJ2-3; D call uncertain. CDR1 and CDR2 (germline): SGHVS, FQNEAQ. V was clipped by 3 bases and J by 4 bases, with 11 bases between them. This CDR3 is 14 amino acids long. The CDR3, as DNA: TGTGCCAGCAGCTTGGGCAGACCCCCAGATACGCAGTATTTT. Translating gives CASSLGRPPDTQYF. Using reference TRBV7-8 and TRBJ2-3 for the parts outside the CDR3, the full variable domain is GAGVSQSPRYKVAKRGQDVALRCDPISGHVSLFWYQQALGQGPEFLTYFQNEAQLDKSGLPSDRFFAERPEGSVSTLKIQRTQQEDSAVYLCASSLGRPPDTQYFGPGTRLTVL.

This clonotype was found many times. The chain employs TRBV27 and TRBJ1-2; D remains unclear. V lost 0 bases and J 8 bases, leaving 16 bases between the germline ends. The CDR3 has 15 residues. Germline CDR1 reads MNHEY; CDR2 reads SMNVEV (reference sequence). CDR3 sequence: CASSLSPTALEGYTF. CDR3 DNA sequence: TGTGCCAGCAGTTTATCGCCTACAGCGTTAGAAGGCTACACCTTC.

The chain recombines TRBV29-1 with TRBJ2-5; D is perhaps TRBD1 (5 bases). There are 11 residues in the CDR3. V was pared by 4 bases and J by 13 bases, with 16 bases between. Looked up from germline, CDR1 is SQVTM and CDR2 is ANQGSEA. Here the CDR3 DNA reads TGCAGCGTTGGTTTTTCAGGGAAAGTGTACTTC. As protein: CSVGFSGKVYF.

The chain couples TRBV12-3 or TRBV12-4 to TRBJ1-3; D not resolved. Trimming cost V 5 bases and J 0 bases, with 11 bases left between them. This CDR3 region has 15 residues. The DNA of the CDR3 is TGTGCCAGCAGTCGGGAGGGCCTCTCTGGAAACACCATATATTTT. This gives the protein CASSREGLSGNTIYF.

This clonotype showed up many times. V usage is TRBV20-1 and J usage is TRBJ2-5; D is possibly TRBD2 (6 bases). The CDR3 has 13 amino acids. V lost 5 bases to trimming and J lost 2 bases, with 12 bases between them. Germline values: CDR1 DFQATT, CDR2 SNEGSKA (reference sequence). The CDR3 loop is CSAPRGSQETQYF. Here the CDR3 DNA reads TGCAGTGCTCCCCGGGGGAGTCAAGAGACCCAGTACTTC.

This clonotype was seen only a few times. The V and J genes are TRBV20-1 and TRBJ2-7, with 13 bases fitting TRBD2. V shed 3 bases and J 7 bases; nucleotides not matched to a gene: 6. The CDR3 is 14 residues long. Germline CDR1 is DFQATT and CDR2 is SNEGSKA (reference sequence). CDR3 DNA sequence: TGCAGTGCTAGGGGGACTAGCGGGGAGGTTGAGCAGTACGTC. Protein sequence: CSARGTSGEVEQYV.